The 3 T cell receptor beta chains below were found in one sample sequenced in a study of blood T cell repertoires in COVID-19. Profiling relied on immunoSEQ multiplex PCR, and the TCRdb table lists in-frame clones only, not all of them. The table lists around 72,000 clones, roughly 83% of them singletons, with about 18% in the top ten. The source material was peripheral blood. The receptors shown here come from an elderly woman with acute or convalescent COVID-19.

The CDR3 nucleotides are TGTGCCAGCAGCCAGGCTAGACGGGAAGCTTTCTTT. This codes for CASSQARREAFF. The chain links TRBV4-2 to TRBJ1-1; D is unresolved. The germline CDR1 and CDR2 sequences are LGHNA and YNFKEQ. The CDR3 has 12 residues. The germline V and J ends were trimmed by 3 bases and 8 bases, with 10 bases remaining between them.

This rearrangement joins TRBV6-5 to TRBJ1-4; D gene ambiguous. Trimming stripped 6 bases from V and 7 bases from J, with 15 bases between. This CDR3 comprises 14 residues. Germline V gene sequence: CDR1 MNHEY, CDR2 SVGAGI. CDR3: CASRGVEGVEKLFF. DNA for the CDR3: TGTGCCAGCAGAGGAGTCGAGGGAGTTGAAAAACTGTTTTTT.

CDR3 sequence reads: CAWTRDRVYEQYF. CDR3 bases: TGTGCCTGGACTCGAGACAGGGTCTACGAGCAGTACTTC. This chain links TRBV30 with TRBJ2-7; 7 positions agree with TRBD1. The CDR3 has 13 residues. Germline assignment: CDR1 GTSNPN and CDR2 SVGIG (reference sequence). V gave up 4 bases and J gave up 3 bases; unmatched junction bases: 6. The entire variable domain, with the rest obtained from reference TRBV30 and TRBJ2-7, is as follows: SQTIHQWPATLVQPVGSPLSLECTVEGTSNPNLYWYRQAAGRGLQLLFYSVGIGQISSEVPQNLSASRPQDRQFILSSKKLLLSDSGFYLCAWTRDRVYEQYFGPGTRLTVT.